The T cell receptor (beta chain) described here comes from a study of PD-L1 blockade in urothelial cancer. Study in general: Males with bladder-origin urothelial cancer constituted about 85% of the roughly 30 patients.

The method was immunoSEQ multiplex PCR; TCRdb's version includes in-frame clones alone and lacks a portion of them. In the table there are nearly 35,000 clones, 84% of which are singletons. With 0 bases clipped from V and 5 bases from J, the junction kept 3 bases outside the gene matches. The CDR3 totals 15 residues. Germline loops: CDR1 LGHNA, CDR2 YSLEER. Time point noted: pretreatment peripheral blood. It was locally advanced or metastatic urothelial carcinoma that patients had. The TCR originated in a man aged 55 to 70 with urothelial cancer. Sequencing used PBMCs, obtained around atezolizumab (anti-PD-L1) treatment. V gene TRBV4-3 combines with J gene TRBJ2-7; 11 bases match TRBD2. CDR3 amino acids: CASSQELLAGDEQYF. The CDR3 DNA reads as TGCGCCAGCAGCCAAGAATTACTAGCGGGAGACGAGCAGTACTTC.